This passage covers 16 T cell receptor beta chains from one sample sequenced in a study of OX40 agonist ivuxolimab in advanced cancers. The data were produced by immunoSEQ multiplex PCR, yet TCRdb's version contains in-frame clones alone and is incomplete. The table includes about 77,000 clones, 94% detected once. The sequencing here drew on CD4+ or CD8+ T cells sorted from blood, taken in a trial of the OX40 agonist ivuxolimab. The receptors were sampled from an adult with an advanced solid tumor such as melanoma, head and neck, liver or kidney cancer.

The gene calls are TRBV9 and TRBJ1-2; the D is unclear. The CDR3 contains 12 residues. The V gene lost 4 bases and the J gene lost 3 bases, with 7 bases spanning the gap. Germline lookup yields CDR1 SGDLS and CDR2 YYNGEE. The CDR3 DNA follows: TGTGCCAGCAGCCTACCGGACTATGGCTACACCTTC. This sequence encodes CASSLPDYGYTF.

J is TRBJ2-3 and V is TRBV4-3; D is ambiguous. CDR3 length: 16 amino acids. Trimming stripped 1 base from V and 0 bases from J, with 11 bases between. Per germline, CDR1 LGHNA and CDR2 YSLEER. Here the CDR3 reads CASSQVDIGSTDTQYF. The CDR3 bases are TGCGCCAGCAGCCAAGTCGATATAGGTAGCACAGATACGCAGTATTTT.

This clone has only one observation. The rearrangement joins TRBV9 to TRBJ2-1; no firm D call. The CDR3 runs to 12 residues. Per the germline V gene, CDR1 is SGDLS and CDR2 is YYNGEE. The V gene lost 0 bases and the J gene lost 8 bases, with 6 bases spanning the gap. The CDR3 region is CASSVGGDEQFF. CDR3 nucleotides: TGTGCCAGCAGCGTAGGTGGGGATGAGCAGTTCTTC.

The CDR3 nucleotides read TGTGCCAGCAGCTTATGGGGGGCCGGGACTGAAGCTTTCTTT. Translated: CASSLWGAGTEAFF. This chain links TRBV7-3 with TRBJ1-1; possibly TRBD1 for D (6 bases). This CDR3 spans 14 amino acids. V lost 2 bases and J lost 5, with 12 bases in between. The germline V gene encodes CDR1 SGHTA and CDR2 FQGTGA.

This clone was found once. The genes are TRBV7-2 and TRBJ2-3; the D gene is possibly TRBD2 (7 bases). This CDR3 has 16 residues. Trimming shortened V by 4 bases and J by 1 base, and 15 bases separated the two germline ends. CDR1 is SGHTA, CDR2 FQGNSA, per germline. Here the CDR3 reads CASSSARGPGTDTQYF. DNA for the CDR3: TGTGCCAGCAGCTCTGCGCGGGGGCCGGGCACAGATACGCAGTATTTT.

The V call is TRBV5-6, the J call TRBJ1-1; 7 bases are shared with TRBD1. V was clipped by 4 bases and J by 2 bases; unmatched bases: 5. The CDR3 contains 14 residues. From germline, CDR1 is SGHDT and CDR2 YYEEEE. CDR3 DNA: TGTGCCAGCAGCCTACAGGGGAGTAACACTGAAGCTTTCTTT. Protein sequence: CASSLQGSNTEAFF.

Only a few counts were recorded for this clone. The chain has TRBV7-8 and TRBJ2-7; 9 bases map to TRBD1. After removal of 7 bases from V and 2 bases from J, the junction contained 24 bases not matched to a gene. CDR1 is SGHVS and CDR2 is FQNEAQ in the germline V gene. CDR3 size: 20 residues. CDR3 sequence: CASTTALGGTGNTHTYEQYF. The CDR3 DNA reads TGTGCCAGCACCACCGCTCTCGGCGGGACAGGGAATACTCATACCTACGAGCAGTACTTC.

The CDR3 sequence: CATSPSGTGIGYYGYTF. DNA of the CDR3: TGTGCCACCAGCCCTTCCGGGACAGGGATCGGATACTATGGCTACACCTTC. The chain employs TRBV15 and TRBJ1-2, with 9 bases lining up with TRBD1. The germline V gene has CDR1 LNHNV and CDR2 YYDKDF (reference sequence). The CDR3 totals 17 residues. Unmatched junction bases numbered 13, after V lost 5 bases and J lost 3 bases.

In DNA form, the CDR3 reads TGTGCCAGCAAGATCAGTCTGGGCACTGAAGCTTTCTTT. Protein sequence: CASKISLGTEAFF. The gene calls are TRBV6-5 and TRBJ1-1, with D unclear. Between the trimmed V and J ends, which lost 7 bases and 4 bases, there was a span of 13 bases. The CDR3 is 13 amino acids. From germline, CDR1 is MNHEY and CDR2 SVGAGI.

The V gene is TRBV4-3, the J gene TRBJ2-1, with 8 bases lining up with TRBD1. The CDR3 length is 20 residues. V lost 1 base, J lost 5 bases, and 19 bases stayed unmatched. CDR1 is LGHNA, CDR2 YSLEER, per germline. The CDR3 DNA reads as TGCGCCAGCAGCCAAGGGCACCCGTTACAGGGGGAGTGGGGACACAATGAGCAGTTCTTC. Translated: CASSQGHPLQGEWGHNEQFF.

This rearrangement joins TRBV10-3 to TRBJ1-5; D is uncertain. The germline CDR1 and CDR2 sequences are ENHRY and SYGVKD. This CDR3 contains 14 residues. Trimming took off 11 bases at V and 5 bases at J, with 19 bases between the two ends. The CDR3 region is CAGRTEEIDQPQHF. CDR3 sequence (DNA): TGTGCCGGTCGAACAGAAGAGATAGATCAGCCCCAGCATTTT.

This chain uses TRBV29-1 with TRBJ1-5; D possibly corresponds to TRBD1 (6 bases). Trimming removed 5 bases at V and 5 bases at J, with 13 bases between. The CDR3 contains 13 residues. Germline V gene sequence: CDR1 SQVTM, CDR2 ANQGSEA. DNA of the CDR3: TGCAGCGTTCTGACAGGTTGGGATCAGCCCCAGCATTTT. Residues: CSVLTGWDQPQHF.

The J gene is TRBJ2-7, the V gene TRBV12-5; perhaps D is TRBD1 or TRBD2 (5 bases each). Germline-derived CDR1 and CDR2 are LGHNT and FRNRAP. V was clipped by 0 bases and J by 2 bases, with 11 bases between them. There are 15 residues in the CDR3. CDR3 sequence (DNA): TGTGCTAGTGGTTTGGTACGGTCGGGACCCTACGAGCAGTACTTC. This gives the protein CASGLVRSGPYEQYF.

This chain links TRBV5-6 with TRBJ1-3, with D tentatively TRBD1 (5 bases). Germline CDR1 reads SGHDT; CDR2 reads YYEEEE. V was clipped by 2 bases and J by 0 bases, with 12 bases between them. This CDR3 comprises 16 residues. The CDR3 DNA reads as TGTGCCAGCAGCTTCACTTATGGGGCCTCTGGAAACACCATATATTTT. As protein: CASSFTYGASGNTIYF.

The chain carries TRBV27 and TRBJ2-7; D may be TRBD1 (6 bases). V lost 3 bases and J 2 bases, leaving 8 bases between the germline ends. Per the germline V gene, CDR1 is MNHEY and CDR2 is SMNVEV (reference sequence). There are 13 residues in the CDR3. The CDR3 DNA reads TGTGCCAGCAGTTTGCGGACAGCCTACGAGCAGTACTTC. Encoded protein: CASSLRTAYEQYF.

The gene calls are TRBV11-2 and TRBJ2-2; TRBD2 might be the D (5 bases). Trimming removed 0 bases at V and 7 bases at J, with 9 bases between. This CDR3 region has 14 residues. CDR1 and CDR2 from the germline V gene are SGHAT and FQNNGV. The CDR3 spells CASSLEAGSGELFF. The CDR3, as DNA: TGTGCCAGCAGCTTAGAGGCGGGCAGCGGGGAGCTGTTTTTT.